One and the same sample provided the 26 T cell receptor beta chains below, sequenced in a study of post-analysis software for immune sequencing data (dated by TCRdb to about 2015). These TCRs' antigens remain unknown. Broader findings and caveats from the paper: Significantly higher frequencies in patients than in controls were found for roughly 5 TRBV segments, including TRBV5-6, TRBV5-1 and TRBV20-1.

The library came from PCR. The listed sequencing device is Illumina HiSeq 2500. Unique molecular identifiers were incorporated into TCR beta cDNA libraries to reduce PCR and sequencing biases. TCRdb's own reprocessing of the public reads used fastp at Q25 and MiXCR and kept productive beta chains. Under each unique CDR3 protein, matching rows form one entry showing the most common genes and DNA. For this sample the table gives roughly 580,000 distinct CDR3 sequences, of which around 44% were detected only once. The ten most abundant clones make up about 1.8% of the sample. The sequenced sample consisted of blood. Receptors originate from a girl aged 5-17 years with multiple sclerosis.

The chain recombines TRBV12-3 or TRBV12-4 with TRBJ2-5; weak D call: TRBD2 (6 bases). The V end lost 2 bases, the J end lost 5 bases, and 12 bases lay between the germline ends. This CDR3 has 14 residues. The CDR3 reads CASSLTPEGETQYF. CDR3 nucleotides: TGTGCCAGCAGTTTAACCCCGGAGGGTGAGACCCAGTACTTC.

The rearrangement joins TRBV5-1 to TRBJ1-2; D uncertain. Per the germline V gene, CDR1 is SGHRS and CDR2 is YFSETQ. Deletions cut 4 bases from V and 0 bases from J, with 16 bases between. The CDR3 spans 16 residues. CDR3 sequence (DNA): TGCGCCAGCAGCCCGAGGACGGACTCCGCTAACTATGGCTACACCTTC. This codes for CASSPRTDSANYGYTF.

This clonotype turned up a few times. This CDR3 is CSATNPASGGKTQYF. Written as DNA, the CDR3 is TGCAGTGCAACCAATCCGGCTAGCGGGGGAAAGACCCAGTACTTC. The gene calls are TRBV20-1 and TRBJ2-5; TRBD2 matches 10 bases. The V gene end was trimmed by 6 bases and the J gene end by 6 bases; junction bases not matched to a gene: 13. The CDR3 extends over 15 amino acids. Germline-derived CDR1 and CDR2 are DFQATT and SNEGSKA (reference sequence).

The chain combines TRBV7-9 with TRBJ1-4, with a tentative D call TRBD1 (5 bases). This CDR3 has 15 residues. Germline V gene data show CDR1 as SEHNR and CDR2 as FQNEAQ (reference sequence). Trimming took off 5 bases at V and 9 bases at J, with 19 bases between the two ends. CDR3 sequence reads: CASSARARKGKKLFF. The CDR3 DNA reads as TGTGCCAGCAGCGCCCGGGCCCGAAAGGGGAAAAAACTGTTTTTT.

This clonotype has just a few counts. The rearrangement uses TRBV5-6 and TRBJ1-1; the D is unclear. Germline lookup yields CDR1 SGHDT and CDR2 YYEEEE. This CDR3 comprises 13 residues. Trimming left V 2 bases short and J 4 bases short, with 9 bases between. The CDR3 nucleotides are TGTGCCAGCAGCTTAGGTAGGACCACTGAAGCTTTCTTT. It translates to CASSLGRTTEAFF. The full variable domain, in which reference TRBV5-6 and TRBJ1-1 provide the parts outside the CDR3, is DAGVTQSPTHLIKTRGQQVTLRCSPKSGHDTVSWYQQALGQGPQFIFQYYEEEERQRGNFPDRFSGHQFPNYSSELNVNALLLGDSALYLCASSLGRTTEAFFGQGTRLTVV.

This clonotype has only a few counts. This chain uses TRBV7-2 with TRBJ2-3, with TRBD1 as a possible D gene (5 bases). Germline V lookup: CDR1 SGHTA, CDR2 FQGNSA. CDR3 length: 15 residues. The ends were cut back, 6 bases at V and 5 bases at J, with 18 bases in the middle. The CDR3 sequence: CASSLGPSQGDTQYF. In DNA, the CDR3 is TGTGCCAGCAGTTTGGGGCCCTCCCAGGGAGATACGCAGTATTTT. Complete variable domain (other parts from reference TRBV7-2 and TRBJ2-3): GAGVSQSPSNKVTEKGKDVELRCDPISGHTALYWYRQSLGQGLEFLIYFQGNSAPDKSGLPSDRFSAERTGGSVSTLTIQRTQQEDSAVYLCASSLGPSQGDTQYFGPGTRLTVL.

This clonotype was seen only a few times. Here the CDR3 DNA reads TGCAGTGCTAGAGTTGGACAGGTTCGCTATGGCTACACCTTC. This sequence encodes CSARVGQVRYGYTF. This chain joins TRBV20-1 and TRBJ1-2; 7 nucleotides agree with TRBD1. The CDR3 is made up of 14 amino acids. With 1 base clipped from V and 4 bases from J, the junction kept 6 bases outside the gene matches. CDR1 is DFQATT and CDR2 is SNEGSKA in the germline V gene (reference sequence).

J is TRBJ2-1 and V is TRBV5-1, with 12 bases lining up with TRBD1. The CDR3 spans 14 residues. Losses at the gene ends were 6 bases for V and 7 bases for J; bases not matched to a gene: 5. Looked up from germline, CDR1 is SGHRS and CDR2 is YFSETQ. CDR3: CASNTGQGANEQFF. The CDR3 DNA sequence: TGCGCCAGCAACACGGGACAGGGGGCGAATGAGCAGTTCTTC.

This clonotype was seen only a few times. The chain links TRBV4-1 to TRBJ1-1; TRBD1 agrees at 8 bases. CDR3 length: 13 residues. Germline V CDR1 and CDR2: MGHRA, YSYEKL. V was pared by 3 bases and J by 6 bases, with 3 bases of the junction left unmatched. The CDR3 DNA reads TGCGCCAGCAGCCATGACAGGGGTTCTGAAGCTTTCTTT. It encodes CASSHDRGSEAFF.

This clonotype has more than one count but fewer than ten. The chain is built from TRBV20-1 and TRBJ2-1; TRBD2 matches at 11 bases. This CDR3 is 15 amino acids long. Germline V gives CDR1 DFQATT, CDR2 SNEGSKA (reference sequence). V dropped 0 bases and J dropped 6; count of bases not matched to a gene: 4. This chain's CDR3 is CSAREIAGGANEQFF. CDR3 DNA sequence: TGCAGTGCTAGAGAAATAGCGGGGGGGGCCAATGAGCAGTTCTTC.

This clonotype was seen more than once but under ten times. CDR3 region: CSVLGGASYNEQFF. The CDR3 region has the DNA TGCAGTGTCCTGGGGGGGGCTTCCTACAATGAGCAGTTCTTC. The V and J genes are TRBV20-1 and TRBJ2-1; D is perhaps TRBD2 (7 bases). V dropped 7 bases and J dropped 1 base, with 14 bases sitting between them. This CDR3 has 14 residues. Germline values: CDR1 DFQATT, CDR2 SNEGSKA (reference sequence).

The rearrangement links TRBV20-1 to TRBJ1-2; 8 bases align to TRBD1. The germline V gene encodes CDR1 DFQATT and CDR2 SNEGSKA (reference sequence). The CDR3 is 15 amino acids. Unmatched junction bases numbered 11, after V lost 5 bases and J lost 3 bases. In DNA, the CDR3 is TGCAGTGCTCCCTTACGCAGGGGGCGGCACTATGGCTACACCTTC. It yields the protein CSAPLRRGRHYGYTF.

The table lists this clonotype with a few counts. The CDR3 spells CAISEFGLAGDEQYF. DNA for the CDR3: TGTGCCATCAGTGAGTTTGGGCTAGCGGGAGACGAGCAGTACTTC. The V gene is TRBV10-3, the J gene TRBJ2-7, with TRBD2 matching 10 bases. Germline V gene lookup returns CDR1 ENHRY and CDR2 SYGVKD. This CDR3 spans 15 amino acids. After removal of 1 base from V and 5 bases from J, the junction contained 5 bases not matched to a gene.

This clonotype was picked up a small number of times. The chain has TRBV5-1 and TRBJ2-3; D gene uncertain. V gave up 3 bases and J gave up 0 bases, with 11 bases separating them. Germline loops: CDR1 SGHRS, CDR2 YFSETQ. The CDR3 is made up of 15 amino acids. CDR3 amino acids: CASSSGGRSTDTQYF. The CDR3 DNA reads TGCGCCAGCAGCTCCGGTGGCAGGAGCACAGATACGCAGTATTTT.

This clonotype was recorded a few times. The V and J genes are TRBV7-2 and TRBJ1-1, with no clear D. This CDR3 comprises 13 residues. V dropped 4 bases and J dropped 0 bases, with 6 bases sitting between them. Germline-derived CDR1 and CDR2 are SGHTA and FQGNSA. DNA of the CDR3: TGTGCCAGCAGCTCGCTACTGAACACTGAAGCTTTCTTT. Protein: CASSSLLNTEAFF.

This chain connects TRBV6-6 to TRBJ1-2, with TRBD1 identical over 7 bases. CDR3 size: 15 residues. V dropped 4 bases and J dropped 7; count of bases not matched to a gene: 12. Germline V CDR1 and CDR2: MNHNY, SVGAGI (reference sequence). CDR3 sequence reads: CASSFDRDFYGGYTF. As DNA, the CDR3 is TGTGCCAGCAGTTTCGACAGGGATTTCTATGGTGGCTACACCTTC.

This clonotype has just a few counts. The V gene is TRBV12-3 or TRBV12-4, the J gene TRBJ2-1, with D hard to call. Trimming took 3 bases from V and 2 from J, leaving 11 bases between them. The CDR3 consists of 15 residues. The chain's CDR3 is CASSFKAPPYNEQFF. CDR3 nucleotides: TGTGCCAGCAGTTTCAAAGCCCCCCCCTACAATGAGCAGTTCTTC.

J is TRBJ2-4 and V is TRBV12-3 or TRBV12-4; TRBD2 might be the D (5 bases). Between the trimmed V and J ends, which lost 2 bases and 5 bases, there was a span of 10 bases. CDR3 length equals 14 residues. The CDR3 DNA reads as TGTGCCAGCAGTTTATGGGAGTTGGAAAACATTCAGTACTTC. Translation: CASSLWELENIQYF.

V is TRBV7-2 and J is TRBJ2-4, with 8 bases identical to TRBD1. V was pared by 5 bases and J by 8 bases, with 8 bases of the junction left unmatched. CDR3 length equals 14 residues. In germline, CDR1 is SGHTA, CDR2 FQGNSA. CDR3 nucleotides: TGTGCCAGCAGCGCTAGAGGACAGGGAGACATTCAGTACTTC. Amino acid sequence: CASSARGQGDIQYF.

V is TRBV12-3 or TRBV12-4 and J is TRBJ2-7; no firm D call. This CDR3 has 15 residues. Trimming removed 2 bases at V and 1 base at J, with 12 bases between. This chain's CDR3 is CASSLTTLLSYEQYF. The CDR3 DNA follows: TGTGCCAGCAGTTTAACCACGCTCCTGTCCTACGAGCAGTACTTC.

The chain carries TRBV6-5 and TRBJ1-1, with a possible D match to TRBD1 (6 bases). The CDR3 is 14 amino acids. Germline V lookup: CDR1 MNHEY, CDR2 SVGAGI. Trimming removed 0 bases from V and 4 bases from J, with 9 bases in between. For the CDR3, the DNA is TGTGCCAGCAGTTACTCTCAGGGGACCACTGAAGCTTTCTTT. Its translation is CASSYSQGTTEAFF.

This chain connects TRBV5-5 to TRBJ2-7, with 11 bases aligning to TRBD1. Trimming removed 4 bases from V and 6 bases from J; junction bases left unmatched: 9. This CDR3 comprises 15 residues. Germline assignment: CDR1 SGHKS and CDR2 YYEKEE (reference sequence). DNA for the CDR3: TGTGCCAGCAGCGGGGGGACAGGGGGACTGTCCGAGCAGTACTTC. Translating it yields CASSGGTGGLSEQYF.

V is TRBV5-4 and J is TRBJ2-3, with 10 positions matching TRBD2. Germline V lookup: CDR1 SGHNT, CDR2 YYREEE (reference sequence). V was clipped by 3 bases and J by 4 bases; unmatched bases: 5. The CDR3 runs to 15 residues. CDR3 nucleotides: TGTGCCAGCAGCTCACCTAGCGGGGGAGCAGATACGCAGTATTTT. Its protein is CASSSPSGGADTQYF. Full variable domain (remainder filled in from reference TRBV5-4 and TRBJ2-3): ETGVTQSPTHLIKTRGQQVTLRCSSQSGHNTVSWYQQALGQGPQFIFQYYREEENGRGNFPPRFSGLQFPNYSSELNVNALELDDSALYLCASSSPSGGADTQYFGPGTRLTVL.

The sample holds a few counts of this clonotype. The chain is built from TRBV12-3 or TRBV12-4 and TRBJ2-7, with TRBD1 as a possible D gene (5 bases). The CDR3 is 16 residues long. Trimming took 6 bases from V and 3 from J, leaving 21 bases between them. CDR3 DNA: TGTGCCAGCAGCTTCGCGCAGGGCCCCACCATCTACGAGCAGTACTTC. Its translation is CASSFAQGPTIYEQYF.

This clonotype was found a few times. This rearrangement joins TRBV9 to TRBJ2-1, with 11 bases that match TRBD2. The CDR3 consists of 15 residues. With V trimmed by 3 bases and J by 5 bases, 4 bases remained unmatched. Germline CDR1 SGDLS, CDR2 YYNGEE. The DNA for the CDR3 is TGTGCCAGCAGCGCACCGGGACTAGCGGACAATGAGCAGTTCTTC. It is translated as CASSAPGLADNEQFF.

The V and J genes are TRBV5-1 and TRBJ1-2; no firm D call. In germline, CDR1 is SGHRS, CDR2 YFSETQ. Between the trimmed V and J ends, which lost 1 base and 6 bases, there was a span of 19 bases. The CDR3 contains 16 residues. The CDR3 DNA sequence: TGCGCCAGCAGCTTGCTACAGTTTGGGCAACTTCATGGCTACACCTTC. Amino acids: CASSLLQFGQLHGYTF.